One T cell receptor (beta chain) is described in this entry. These data originate in a study of monozygotic twins with inflammatory bowel disease. The quantity of total RNA per TCR library was 3500 ng. TCRdb derives one entry per CDR3 protein from the 5' RACE reads, leaving out DNA. The sample totals 420,000 or so distinct CDR3 sequences; its top ten clones hold approximately 2.3%. The CDR3 runs to 16 residues. The germline V gene has CDR1 KGHSH and CDR2 LQKENI. The genes are TRBV18 and TRBJ1-4. The sample comprised blood. This TCR came from a human donor with ulcerative colitis or Crohn's disease, or a healthy co-twin of an affected twin (not recorded which). The CDR3 is CASSLKDGLLNEKLFF. Supplemented by reference TRBV18 and TRBJ1-4, the full variable domain reads NAGVMQNPRHLVRRRGQEARLRCSPMKGHSHVYWYRQLPEEGLKFMVYLQKENIIDESGMPKERFSAEFPKEGPSILRIQQVVRGDSAAYFCASSLKDGLLNEKLFFGSGTQLSVL.